The clone carrying this T cell receptor beta chain was seen at least ten times. Its antigen is as yet unknown. Germline-derived CDR1 and CDR2 are MNHEY and SVGEGT. The CDR3 contains 14 residues. V shed 0 bases and J shed 7 bases, with 9 bases lying between them. This specimen belongs to a study of identical twins. TCRdb used MiXCR to reprocess the 5' RACE reads, holding one entry per CDR3 protein. The data hold under 350,000 distinct CDR3 sequences, with roughly 9.7% observed a single time. The study, taken as a whole, reports: Insertions ran lower in abundant cord blood beta clonotypes, though not in memory repertoires.

This sample was shared with a second study, whose subject was yellow fever vaccine responses in identical twins.

V usage is TRBV6-2 or TRBV6-3 and J usage is TRBJ2-2, with D maybe TRBD2 (6 bases). The sequencing sample was made of CD8+ T cells sorted from blood. This receptor was identified in a woman aged 18-35 years in good health. The CDR3 DNA sequence: TGTGCCAGCAGTTACTCTGCGGGGCTCGGGGAGCTGTTTTTT. It is translated as CASSYSAGLGELFF.